These 16 T cell receptor beta chains were sequenced from one sample in a study of cytomegalovirus exposure and HLA in healthy donors. The primer mix had 60 Vbeta and 13 Jbeta primers. Assay: immunoSEQ multiplex PCR; the TCRdb copy retains only in-frame clones and omits some. The data hold about 120,000 clones, with about 80% observed a single time. Sequenced material: PBMCs. The receptors derive from a female donor in good health and CMV-seropositive.

This clone was counted once. The J gene is TRBJ2-5, the V gene TRBV6-5; TRBD2 might be the D (5 bases). There are 11 residues in the CDR3. Germline CDR1 is MNHEY and CDR2 is SVGAGI. Trimming shortened V by 2 bases and J by 12 bases, and 10 bases separated the two germline ends. The CDR3 sequence: CASSYEGLEYF. The CDR3 nucleotides read TGTGCCAGCAGTTACGAGGGTTTGGAGTACTTC.

This rearrangement joins TRBV5-6 to TRBJ2-5, with TRBD1 matching over 9 bases. V shed 2 bases and J 4 bases; nucleotides not matched to a gene: 3. CDR1 SGHDT and CDR2 YYEEEE come from the germline V gene. The CDR3 is 14 residues long. CDR3 nucleotides: TGTGCCAGCAGCTTATGGACAGGGGTAGAGACCCAGTACTTC. Protein: CASSLWTGVETQYF.

This rearrangement joins TRBV20-1 to TRBJ2-5; a weak D match, TRBD1 (5 bases). The CDR3 is 11 amino acids. CDR1 is DFQATT and CDR2 is SNEGSKA in the germline V gene (reference sequence). V gave up 3 bases and J gave up 5 bases, with 7 bases separating them. CDR3 sequence reads: CSASRVETQYF. In DNA, the CDR3 is TGCAGTGCTAGCAGGGTCGAGACCCAGTACTTC.

The V and J genes are TRBV6-4 and TRBJ2-3, with 7 positions matching TRBD2. The germline gives CDR1 MRHNA, CDR2 SNTAGT. Unmatched junction bases numbered 4, after V lost 0 bases and J lost 1 base. CDR3 length: 16 amino acids. The CDR3 spells CASSDSGGGGTDTQYF. The CDR3 region has the DNA TGTGCCAGCAGTGACTCCGGCGGGGGAGGCACAGATACGCAGTATTTT.

This clone appeared once. The gene calls are TRBV25-1 and TRBJ1-1, with D tentatively TRBD1 (5 bases). CDR1 and CDR2 from the germline V gene are MGHDK and SYGVNS. The CDR3 is 17 residues long. The V end lost 7 bases, the J end lost 1 base, and 22 bases lay between the germline ends. The CDR3 is CASTALGLGASNTEAFF. The CDR3 DNA follows: TGTGCCAGCACCGCTTTGGGATTAGGGGCCTCGAACACTGAAGCTTTCTTT.

The chain employs TRBV5-1 and TRBJ1-1; D is unresolved. Germline V gives CDR1 SGHRS, CDR2 YFSETQ. The CDR3 consists of 12 residues. V was trimmed by 2 bases and J by 2 bases, leaving 4 bases between them. CDR3 nucleotides: TGCGCCAGCAGCTTTCCAAACACTGAAGCTTTCTTT. Translating it yields CASSFPNTEAFF.

This clone has just a few counts. The V call is TRBV18, the J call TRBJ2-3; no clear D. CDR1 is KGHSH, CDR2 LQKENI, per germline. V was clipped by 1 base and J by 3 bases, with 8 bases between them. This CDR3 has 14 residues. CDR3 region: CASSPLVRTDTQYF. CDR3 in DNA: TGTGCCAGCTCACCACTGGTCAGGACAGATACGCAGTATTTT.

In its sample, this clone was seen a few times. The chain recombines TRBV7-3 with TRBJ1-1; TRBD1 matches 8 bases. CDR1 SGHTA and CDR2 FQGTGA come from the germline V gene. This CDR3 is 13 amino acids long. V dropped 5 bases and J dropped 5; count of bases not matched to a gene: 4. CDR3 loop: CASSGQGGTEAFF. The CDR3 DNA reads TGTGCCAGCAGCGGACAGGGAGGAACTGAAGCTTTCTTT. The whole variable domain, remainder taken from reference TRBV7-3 and TRBJ1-1, is GAGVSQTPSNKVTEKGKYVELRCDPISGHTALYWYRQSLGQGPEFLIYFQGTGAADDSGLPNDRFFAVRPEGSVSTLKIQRTERGDSAVYLCASSGQGGTEAFFGQGTRLTVV.

V and J are TRBV5-1 and TRBJ1-2; 9 positions match TRBD1. The germline CDR1 and CDR2 sequences are SGHRS and YFSETQ. CDR3 size: 13 residues. Trimming removed 4 bases from V and 7 bases from J; junction bases left unmatched: 5. As DNA, the CDR3 is TGCGCCAGCAGCCCGGGACAGGGTCGTGGCTACACCTTC. Its translation is CASSPGQGRGYTF.

The V gene is TRBV4-3, the J gene TRBJ1-5; maybe TRBD1 (5 bases). CDR3 size: 15 residues. The germline V gene encodes CDR1 LGHNA and CDR2 YSLEER. Trimming pared 0 bases from V and 6 bases from J, leaving 12 bases between. The CDR3 DNA is TGCGCCAGCAGCCAAGAGATGGGGGGAGGTCAGCCCCAGCATTTT. As protein: CASSQEMGGGQPQHF.

The gene calls are TRBV11-2 and TRBJ2-3, with D possibly matching TRBD2 (5 bases). The CDR3 sequence is 14 residues long. The V and J ends lost 1 base and 9 bases respectively, with 14 bases between them. Germline lookup yields CDR1 SGHAT and CDR2 FQNNGV. In nucleotides, the CDR3 is TGTGCCAGCAGCTTAGTGCGGGTAGTCGGGACGCAGTATTTT. As protein: CASSLVRVVGTQYF.

V usage is TRBV27 and J usage is TRBJ1-5, with D uncertain. The CDR3 runs to 13 residues. From germline, CDR1 is MNHEY and CDR2 SMNVEV (reference sequence). V was trimmed by 6 bases and J by 0 bases, leaving 6 bases between them. CDR3 in DNA: TGTGCCAGCAGACAGTATAGCAATCAGCCCCAGCATTTT. Translating gives CASRQYSNQPQHF.

This rearrangement joins TRBV5-1 to TRBJ2-3; D call uncertain. The CDR3 is 15 residues long. In germline, CDR1 is SGHRS, CDR2 YFSETQ. V gave up 3 bases and J gave up 2 bases, with 13 bases separating them. Here the CDR3 DNA reads TGCGCCAGCAGCTCTGGAGCGCAGAACACAGATACGCAGTATTTT. It codes for CASSSGAQNTDTQYF. The full variable domain, with the rest looked up from reference TRBV5-1 and TRBJ2-3, is KAGVTQTPRYLIKTRGQQVTLSCSPISGHRSVSWYQQTPGQGLQFLFEYFSETQRNKGNFPGRFSGRQFSNSRSEMNVSTLELGDSALYLCASSSGAQNTDTQYFGPGTRLTVL.

This clone was counted a single time. V usage is TRBV5-4 and J usage is TRBJ2-5, with 8 positions matching TRBD1. Trimming at V came to 1 base and at J to 4 bases, leaving 3 bases not matched to a gene. This CDR3 region has 14 residues. The germline V gene has CDR1 SGHNT and CDR2 YYREEE (reference sequence). CDR3 DNA sequence: TGTGCCAGCAGCTTGCGGCAGGGGGCAGAGACCCAGTACTTC. Its protein is CASSLRQGAETQYF.

This chain links TRBV5-4 with TRBJ2-6, with TRBD1 matching 10 bases. Germline V gene sequence: CDR1 SGHNT, CDR2 YYREEE (reference sequence). The CDR3 consists of 18 residues. V dropped 3 bases and J dropped 4; count of bases not matched to a gene: 10. CDR3 in DNA: TGTGCCAGCAGCTCATACCGCGACAGGGGGCCAGGGGCCAACGTCCTGACTTTC. This translates into CASSSYRDRGPGANVLTF. Using reference TRBV5-4 and TRBJ2-6 for the parts outside the CDR3, the full variable domain is ETGVTQSPTHLIKTRGQQVTLRCSSQSGHNTVSWYQQALGQGPQFIFQYYREEENGRGNFPPRFSGLQFPNYSSELNVNALELDDSALYLCASSSYRDRGPGANVLTFGAGSRLTVL.

The chain has TRBV29-1 and TRBJ2-4; no firm D call. This CDR3 contains 12 residues. Germline assignment: CDR1 SQVTM and CDR2 ANQGSEA. V was clipped by 5 bases and J by 9 bases, with 14 bases between them. The DNA of the CDR3 is TGCAGCGTTCACACAGCCCAAGGCATTCAGTACTTC. Its translation is CSVHTAQGIQYF.